This T cell receptor (beta chain) was captured by sequencing in a study of blood T cell repertoires in COVID-19. The germline V gene encodes CDR1 SGHVS and CDR2 FQNEAQ. This CDR3 contains 14 residues. With 5 bases clipped from V and 3 bases from J, the junction kept 6 bases outside the gene matches. The repertoire was sequenced with immunoSEQ multiplex PCR; TCRdb's copy has only in-frame clones and lacks some. The sample records over 150,000 clones, more than 65% being singletons. The rearrangement joins TRBV7-8 to TRBJ2-7; 8 bases map to TRBD1. The sample consisted of peripheral blood. This sequence originates from a human donor in a cohort sampled during active COVID-19. The CDR3 bases are TGTGCCAGCAGCCGGCCAGGGGGCGTCTACGAGCAGTACTTC. It encodes CASSRPGGVYEQYF.